This paragraph reports one T cell receptor (beta chain). What it binds is unknown. These data originate in a study of regulatory T cells in long-lasting Graves disease. Across the whole study: Graves' patients diagnosed newly had used antithyroid drugs under 3 months.

Arm-PCR of CDR3 regions with iRepertoire HTBI primers generated TCR beta libraries. TCRdb itself ran the multiplex PCR reads through MiXCR, one entry per CDR3 protein. The sample lists about 540,000 distinct CDR3 sequences, about 14% occurring once. The CDR3 runs 18 residues. V was shortened by 1 base and J by 6 bases, with 23 bases between the two germline ends. CDR1 and CDR2 from the germline V gene are SGHTA and FQGNSA. Notes on the study in general: Under persistent disease, TRBV28, TRBJ1-2 and TRBJ2-5 were used preferentially.

The sample's time point: newly diagnosed GD, antithyroid drugs for less than 3 months. PBMC RNA served as the TCR library source. EDTA tubes held roughly 9.2 milliliters of peripheral blood from each patient. This same sample was also taken into another study, of T cells in Graves' hyperthyroidism and ophthalmopathy.

The specimen was peripheral blood mononuclear cells (PBMCs), collected at new diagnosis, from a patient treated with antithyroid drugs. J is TRBJ2-3 and V is TRBV7-2, with D tentatively TRBD1 or TRBD2 (6 bases each). The TCR was taken from a man aged 30 to 39 with Graves disease. CDR3: CASSLVGGSSPGGDTQYF. For the CDR3, the DNA is TGTGCCAGCAGCTTAGTAGGGGGGTCCTCCCCCGGGGGCGATACGCAGTATTTT.